This T cell receptor (beta chain) was identified during a study of human T cells and chemical hapten exposure. As for the study in general: Variability of per-sample TCR yields stemmed mainly from small differences in pooled library volume. Findings and limits, study-wide: Clustering by CDR3 similarity yielded significantly more large clusters from expanded TCRs than controls. More PT1 expanded TCRs went with higher patch test scores.

With 2 bases clipped from V and 7 bases from J, the junction kept 7 bases outside the gene matches. The CDR3 loop spans 16 amino acids. In germline, CDR1 is KGHDR, CDR2 SFDVKD. In TCRdb, the RACE reads were re-called with MiXCR into one record per CDR3 protein. The table shows roughly 64,000 distinct CDR3 sequences, with 10% to 12% occurring only once. Time point given: pre-sensitization, week 0. The sample's treatment: therapeutic diphenylcyclopropenone sensitization with weekly scalp DPC. Patients had alopecia, were aged 18 to 70, and were not pregnant. This clonotype was observed a handful of times. The target antigen is unknown.

The receptor comes from a woman in her 40s with alopecia areata. Some clones in this sample may be carry-over from other donors' samples. This specimen was whole blood, taken in connection with sensitization to the hapten diphenylcyclopropenone (DPC). The chain uses TRBV24-1 and TRBJ2-1, with 10 bases fitting TRBD2. CDR3 sequence: CATSDSQRGGLNEQFF. CDR3 sequence (DNA): TGTGCCACCAGTGATTCCCAGCGGGGGGGGTTGAATGAGCAGTTCTTC.